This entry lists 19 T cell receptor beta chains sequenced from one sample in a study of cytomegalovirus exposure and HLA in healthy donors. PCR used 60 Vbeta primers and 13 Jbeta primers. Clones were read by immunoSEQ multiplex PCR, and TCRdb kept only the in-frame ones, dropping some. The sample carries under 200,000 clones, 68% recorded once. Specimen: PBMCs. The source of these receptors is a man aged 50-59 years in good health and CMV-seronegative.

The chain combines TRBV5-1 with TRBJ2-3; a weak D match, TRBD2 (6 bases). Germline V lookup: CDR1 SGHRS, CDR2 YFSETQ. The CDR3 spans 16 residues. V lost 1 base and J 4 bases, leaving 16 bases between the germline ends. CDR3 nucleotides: TGCGCCAGCAGCTTGACCGCGGGATCGGGACCAGATACGCAGTATTTT. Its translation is CASSLTAGSGPDTQYF.

The CDR3 sequence is CASSIRQGSYEQYF. CDR3 coding DNA: TGTGCCAGCAGCATACGACAGGGTTCCTACGAGCAGTACTTC. The rearrangement uses TRBV5-6 and TRBJ2-7; 7 nucleotides agree with TRBD1. Germline values: CDR1 SGHDT, CDR2 YYEEEE. The CDR3 sequence is 14 residues long. J gave up 1 base and V 4 bases, and 5 bases lay outside the gene matches.

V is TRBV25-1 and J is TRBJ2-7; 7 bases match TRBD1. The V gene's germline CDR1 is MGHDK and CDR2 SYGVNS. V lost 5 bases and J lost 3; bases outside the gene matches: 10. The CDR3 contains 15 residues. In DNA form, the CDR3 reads TGTGCCAGCAGTACGAACCCGGGACAGATCTACGAGCAGTACTTC. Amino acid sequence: CASSTNPGQIYEQYF.

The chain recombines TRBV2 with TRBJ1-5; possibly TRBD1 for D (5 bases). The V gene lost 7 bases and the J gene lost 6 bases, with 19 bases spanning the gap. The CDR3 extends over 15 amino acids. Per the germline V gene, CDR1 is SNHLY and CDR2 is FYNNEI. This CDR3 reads CASIPAKGFSQPQHF. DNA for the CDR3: TGTGCCAGCATCCCCGCCAAGGGGTTTAGTCAGCCCCAGCATTTT.

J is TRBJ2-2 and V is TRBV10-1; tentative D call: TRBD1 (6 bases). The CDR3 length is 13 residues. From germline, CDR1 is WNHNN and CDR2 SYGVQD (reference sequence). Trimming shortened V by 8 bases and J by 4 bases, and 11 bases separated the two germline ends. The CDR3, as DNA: TGCGCCAGCCGCGACAGGTCCACCGGGGAGCTGTTTTTT. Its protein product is CASRDRSTGELFF.

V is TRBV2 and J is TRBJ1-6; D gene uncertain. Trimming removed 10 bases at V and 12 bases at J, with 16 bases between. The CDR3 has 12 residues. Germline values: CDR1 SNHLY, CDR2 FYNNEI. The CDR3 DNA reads TGTGCCACCAGCACGGCTCCGGGACCCCTCCACTTT. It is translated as CATSTAPGPLHF.

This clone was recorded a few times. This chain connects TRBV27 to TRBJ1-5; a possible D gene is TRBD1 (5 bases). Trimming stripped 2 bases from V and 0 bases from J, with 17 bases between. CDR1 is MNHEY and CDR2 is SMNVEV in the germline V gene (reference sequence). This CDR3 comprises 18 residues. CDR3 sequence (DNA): TGTGCCAGCAGTTTACGGTCCGACGCAGGGTTTAGCAATCAGCCCCAGCATTTT. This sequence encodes CASSLRSDAGFSNQPQHF.

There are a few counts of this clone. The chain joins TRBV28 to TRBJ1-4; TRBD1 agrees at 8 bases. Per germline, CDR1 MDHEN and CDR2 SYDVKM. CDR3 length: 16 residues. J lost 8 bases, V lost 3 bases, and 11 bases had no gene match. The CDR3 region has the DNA TGTGCCAGCAGTTTGGATCGACAGGGGATGAGGGAAAAACTGTTTTTT. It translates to CASSLDRQGMREKLFF.

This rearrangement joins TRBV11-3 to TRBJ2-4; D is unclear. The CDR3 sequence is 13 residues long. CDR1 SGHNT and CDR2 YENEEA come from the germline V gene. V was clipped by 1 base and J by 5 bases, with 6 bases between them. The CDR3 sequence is CASSLGGENIQYF. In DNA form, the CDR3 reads TGTGCCAGCAGCTTAGGTGGAGAAAACATTCAGTACTTC.

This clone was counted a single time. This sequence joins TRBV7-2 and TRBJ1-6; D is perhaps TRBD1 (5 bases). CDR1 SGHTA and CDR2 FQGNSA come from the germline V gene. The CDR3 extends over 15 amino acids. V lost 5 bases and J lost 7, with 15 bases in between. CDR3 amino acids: CASSLTGSGNSPLHF. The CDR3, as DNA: TGTGCCAGCAGCCTTACAGGATCGGGCAATTCACCCCTCCACTTT.

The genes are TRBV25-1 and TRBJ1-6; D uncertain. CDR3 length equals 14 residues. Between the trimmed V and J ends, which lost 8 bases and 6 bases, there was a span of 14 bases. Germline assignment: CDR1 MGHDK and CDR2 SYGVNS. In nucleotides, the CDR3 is TGTGCCAGCCAAACAGTTCTCCCTAATTCACCCCTCCACTTT. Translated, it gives CASQTVLPNSPLHF.

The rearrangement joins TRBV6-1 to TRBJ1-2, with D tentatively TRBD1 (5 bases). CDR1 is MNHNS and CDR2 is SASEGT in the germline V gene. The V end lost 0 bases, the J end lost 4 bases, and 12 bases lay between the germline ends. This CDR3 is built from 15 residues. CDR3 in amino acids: CASSEALGGPYGYTF. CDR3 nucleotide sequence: TGTGCCAGCAGTGAAGCGCTGGGGGGTCCCTATGGCTACACCTTC.

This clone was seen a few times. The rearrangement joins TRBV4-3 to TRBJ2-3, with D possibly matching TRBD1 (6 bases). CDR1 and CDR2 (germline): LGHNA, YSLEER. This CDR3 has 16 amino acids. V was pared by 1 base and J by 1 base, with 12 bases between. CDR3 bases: TGCGCCAGCAGCCAAGCACAGGGTTATGGCACAGATACGCAGTATTTT. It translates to CASSQAQGYGTDTQYF.

Here the CDR3 DNA reads TGCGCCAGCAGCTTGGATACGGGGGACTATGGCTACACCTTC. Its protein is CASSLDTGDYGYTF. The chain combines TRBV5-1 with TRBJ1-2, with a weak D call TRBD1 (5 bases). The V gene's germline CDR1 is SGHRS and CDR2 YFSETQ. CDR3 length: 14 residues. V lost 0 bases and J 3 bases, leaving 9 bases between the germline ends. Variable domain in full (rest from reference TRBV5-1 and TRBJ1-2): KAGVTQTPRYLIKTRGQQVTLSCSPISGHRSVSWYQQTPGQGLQFLFEYFSETQRNKGNFPGRFSGRQFSNSRSEMNVSTLELGDSALYLCASSLDTGDYGYTFGSGTRLTVV.

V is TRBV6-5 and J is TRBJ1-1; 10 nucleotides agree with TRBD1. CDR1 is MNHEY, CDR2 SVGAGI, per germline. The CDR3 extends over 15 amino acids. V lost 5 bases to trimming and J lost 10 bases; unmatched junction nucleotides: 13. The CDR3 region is CASSQTGGRVGGAFF. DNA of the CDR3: TGTGCCAGCAGTCAGACAGGGGGCCGCGTGGGGGGAGCTTTCTTT.

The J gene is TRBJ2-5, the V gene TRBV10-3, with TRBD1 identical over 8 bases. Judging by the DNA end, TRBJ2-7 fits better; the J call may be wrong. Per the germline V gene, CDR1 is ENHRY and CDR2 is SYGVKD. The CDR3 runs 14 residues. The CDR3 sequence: CAISEKGQGYEQYF. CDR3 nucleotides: TGTGCCATCAGTGAGAAAGGACAGGGCTACGAGCAGTACTTC.

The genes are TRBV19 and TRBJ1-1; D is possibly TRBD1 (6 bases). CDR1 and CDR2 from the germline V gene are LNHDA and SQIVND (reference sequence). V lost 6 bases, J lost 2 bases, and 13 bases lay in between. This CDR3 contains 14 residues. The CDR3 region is CASRTRGDNTEAFF. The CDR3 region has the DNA TGTGCCAGTAGGACCAGGGGCGACAACACTGAAGCTTTCTTT.

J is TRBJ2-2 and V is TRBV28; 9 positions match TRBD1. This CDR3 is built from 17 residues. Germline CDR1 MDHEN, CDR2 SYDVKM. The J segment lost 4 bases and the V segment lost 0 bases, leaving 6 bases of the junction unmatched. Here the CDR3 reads CASSLWGTGSGTGELFF. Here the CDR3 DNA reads TGTGCCAGCAGTTTATGGGGGACAGGGAGCGGCACCGGGGAGCTGTTTTTT.

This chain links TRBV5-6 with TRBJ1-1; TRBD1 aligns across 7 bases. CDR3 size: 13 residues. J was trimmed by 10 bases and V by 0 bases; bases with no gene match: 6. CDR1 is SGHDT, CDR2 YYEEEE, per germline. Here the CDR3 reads CASSLGDRVGAFF. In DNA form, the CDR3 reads TGTGCCAGCAGCTTGGGAGACAGGGTGGGAGCTTTCTTT.